Each of the 23 T cell receptor beta chains below was sequenced from the same sample in a study of cytomegalovirus exposure and HLA in healthy donors. In the PCR, 60 Vbeta and 13 Jbeta primers were used. Repertoires were generated with immunoSEQ multiplex PCR, while TCRdb's copy carries only in-frame clones and drops some. The sample lists fewer than 200,000 clones, 82% occurring once. The sample consisted of PBMCs. These receptors originate from a girl aged 5 to 17 in good health and CMV-seropositive.

The chain recombines TRBV10-3 with TRBJ1-5; D gene uncertain. The V end was cut by 10 bases, the J end by 1 base, with 14 bases between. The germline V gene has CDR1 ENHRY and CDR2 SYGVKD. This CDR3 has 14 amino acids. This CDR3 is CATEGTPSNQPQHF. DNA of the CDR3: TGTGCCACCGAGGGCACACCCAGCAATCAGCCCCAGCATTTT.

The chain joins TRBV28 to TRBJ1-1, with a weak D call TRBD1 (6 bases). Per the germline V gene, CDR1 is MDHEN and CDR2 is SYDVKM. V lost 1 base to trimming and J lost 6 bases, with 9 bases between them. This CDR3 has 13 amino acids. The CDR3 DNA reads as TGTGCCAGCAGTTTATTTGGGGGCTCTGAAGCTTTCTTT. It encodes CASSLFGGSEAFF.

The gene calls are TRBV10-2 and TRBJ1-4; tentatively, D is TRBD1 (5 bases). Germline CDR1 WSHSY, CDR2 SAAADI. This CDR3 is 15 amino acids long. The V end lost 1 base, the J end lost 7 bases, and 13 bases lay between the germline ends. The CDR3 nucleotides read TGCGCCAGCAGTGAGTTGTGGACACGGCCTGAAAAACTGTTTTTT. Translation gives CASSELWTRPEKLFF.

This clone appeared a single time. The chain employs TRBV5-1 and TRBJ2-3, with D maybe TRBD2 (6 bases). CDR1 and CDR2 (germline): SGHRS, YFSETQ. The CDR3 is made up of 14 amino acids. Trimming cost V 4 bases and J 5 bases, with 14 bases left between them. CDR3 protein: CASSPGLMQDTQYF. For the CDR3, the DNA is TGCGCCAGCAGCCCGGGACTCATGCAAGATACGCAGTATTTT.

J is TRBJ1-1 and V is TRBV6-6; tentatively, D is TRBD1 (5 bases). Looked up from germline, CDR1 is MNHNY and CDR2 is SVGAGI (reference sequence). The CDR3 length is 14 residues. V was pared by 8 bases and J by 2 bases, with 15 bases between. The CDR3 loop is CASGQQETNTEAFF. In DNA form, the CDR3 reads TGTGCCAGCGGACAACAGGAGACCAACACTGAAGCTTTCTTT.

This chain connects TRBV19 to TRBJ1-2; D is unresolved. Germline V gives CDR1 LNHDA, CDR2 SQIVND (reference sequence). The CDR3 loop spans 12 amino acids. V was clipped by 9 bases and J by 5 bases, with 13 bases between them. The CDR3 DNA follows: TGTGCCAGAAGACTAGATTATTATGGCTACACCTTC. Translated: CARRLDYYGYTF.

The chain has TRBV7-2 and TRBJ2-5, with D uncertain. Germline loops: CDR1 SGHTA, CDR2 FQGNSA. Trimming took off 2 bases at V and 1 base at J, with 8 bases between the two ends. The CDR3 is made up of 14 amino acids. The chain's CDR3 is CASSLLQPQETQYF. DNA for the CDR3: TGTGCCAGCAGCTTATTACAGCCCCAAGAGACCCAGTACTTC.

The chain carries TRBV6-1 and TRBJ2-3; a weak D match, TRBD1 (7 bases). The CDR3 contains 16 residues. Trimming stripped 2 bases from V and 2 bases from J, with 14 bases between. Germline V gives CDR1 MNHNS, CDR2 SASEGT. Here the CDR3 DNA reads TGTGCCAGCAGTGAACAAGGCAGGGGGGCCACAGATACGCAGTATTTT. Translated: CASSEQGRGATDTQYF.

The chain combines TRBV11-2 with TRBJ2-1; 12 bases agree with TRBD2. V was clipped by 6 bases and J by 4 bases; unmatched bases: 7. The CDR3 runs to 16 residues. The germline CDR1 and CDR2 sequences are SGHAT and FQNNGV. For the CDR3, the DNA is TGTGCCAGCAGATCCGCTAGCGGGGGGGCTTACAATGAGCAGTTCTTC. Encoded protein: CASRSASGGAYNEQFF.

The chain couples TRBV9 to TRBJ1-5; D gene unclear. V gave up 2 bases and J gave up 4 bases, with 7 bases separating them. The CDR3 sequence is 13 residues long. Per germline, CDR1 SGDLS and CDR2 YYNGEE. The CDR3 sequence is CASSVEVNQPQHF. For the CDR3, the DNA is TGTGCCAGCAGCGTGGAGGTGAATCAGCCCCAGCATTTT.

This rearrangement joins TRBV28 to TRBJ1-4, with a tentative D call TRBD1 (5 bases). This CDR3 has 13 residues. Per the germline V gene, CDR1 is MDHEN and CDR2 is SYDVKM. Trimming shortened V by 4 bases and J by 10 bases, and 13 bases separated the two germline ends. CDR3 sequence (DNA): TGTGCCAGCAGTTCGGCAGGCAGGGTAAAACTGTTTTTT. This codes for CASSSAGRVKLFF. Full variable domain (outside the CDR3, taken from reference TRBV28 and TRBJ1-4): DVKVTQSSRYLVKRTGEKVFLECVQDMDHENMFWYRQDPGLGLRLIYFSYDVKMKEKGDIPEGYSVSREKKERFSLILESASTNQTSMYLCASSSAGRVKLFFGSGTQLSVL.

The rearrangement uses TRBV18 and TRBJ2-7, with D possibly being TRBD1 (6 bases). The ends were cut back, 6 bases at V and 2 bases at J, with 11 bases in the middle. The CDR3 spans 13 residues. Germline V CDR1 and CDR2: KGHSH, LQKENI. CDR3 nucleotide sequence: TGTGCCAGCTCCGTGGGGGCCCCCTACGAGCAGTACTTC. Translating it yields CASSVGAPYEQYF.

This clone was seen only once. The chain links TRBV6-5 to TRBJ1-3, with D unresolved. Trimming took 5 bases from V and 4 from J, leaving 12 bases between them. Germline CDR1 reads MNHEY; CDR2 reads SVGAGI. CDR3 length: 14 amino acids. The CDR3 nucleotides read TGTGCCAGCAGTAGGAGGGTAGAAGGAAACACCATATATTTT. Translating gives CASSRRVEGNTIYF.

The chain uses TRBV7-9 and TRBJ2-3; no firm D call. The CDR3 totals 14 residues. The germline V gene encodes CDR1 SEHNR and CDR2 FQNEAQ (reference sequence). V dropped 1 base and J dropped 4 bases, with 9 bases sitting between them. The CDR3 nucleotides are TGTGCCAGCAGCTTAGTCCAGGCCCCAGATACGCAGTATTTT. This translates into CASSLVQAPDTQYF.

This chain uses TRBV29-1 with TRBJ2-2, with a possible D match to TRBD2 (7 bases). In germline, CDR1 is SQVTM, CDR2 ANQGSEA. This CDR3 region has 14 residues. The V gene lost 6 bases and the J gene lost 4 bases, with 15 bases spanning the gap. CDR3 DNA: TGCAGCGTAGTCAGGGGAGGGGGCACCGGGGAGCTGTTTTTT. This translates into CSVVRGGGTGELFF.

This clone has just one count. This chain links TRBV5-1 with TRBJ2-5; 15 nucleotides agree with TRBD2. V was pared by 3 bases and J by 5 bases, with 5 bases of the junction left unmatched. Germline lookup yields CDR1 SGHRS and CDR2 YFSETQ. This CDR3 is built from 16 residues. The CDR3 DNA is TGCGCCAGCAGCTGGACTAGCGGGGGGGCCGTGGAGACCCAGTACTTC. It specifies CASSWTSGGAVETQYF.

This clone came up once. J is TRBJ2-1 and V is TRBV6-5, with 7 bases lining up with TRBD2. The CDR3 is 15 residues long. Per germline, CDR1 MNHEY and CDR2 SVGAGI. V lost 2 bases to trimming and J lost 7 bases; unmatched junction nucleotides: 8. The CDR3 protein is CASSYREGRVNEQFF. CDR3 nucleotides: TGTGCCAGCAGTTACAGGGAGGGGAGAGTGAATGAGCAGTTCTTC.

A few counts support this clone. V is TRBV7-6 and J is TRBJ2-3, with D tentatively TRBD1 (5 bases). The CDR3 consists of 14 residues. Trimming took off 5 bases at V and 1 base at J, with 10 bases between the two ends. Germline assignment: CDR1 SGHVS and CDR2 FNYEAQ. This chain's CDR3 is CASSGIGGTDTQYF. CDR3 DNA sequence: TGTGCCAGCAGCGGGATAGGGGGCACAGATACGCAGTATTTT.

This clone was detected only once. The chain uses TRBV21-1 and TRBJ1-2; the table names TRBD1, a call not compared with the DNA. TRBV21-1 is given as a pseudogene. This CDR3 is 15 amino acids long. The CDR3 reads CASSAAPGGYYGYTF. The CDR3 DNA sequence: TGTGCCAGCAGCGCAGCCCCAGGGGGCTACTATGGCTACACCTTC.

The gene calls are TRBV21-1 and TRBJ1-3; the table calls TRBD1, which could not be checked here. TRBV21-1 is described as a pseudogene. The CDR3 totals 12 residues. The chain's CDR3 is CASSTGRNTIYF. CDR3 nucleotides: TGTGCCAGCAGCACAGGGAGAAACACCATATATTTT.

The chain has TRBV30 and TRBJ1-4; 10 bases map to TRBD1. In germline, CDR1 is GTSNPN, CDR2 SVGIG (reference sequence). The CDR3 runs to 14 residues. Unmatched junction bases numbered 6, after V lost 5 bases and J lost 6 bases. The CDR3 protein is CAWEPGTGDEKLFF. CDR3 coding DNA: TGTGCCTGGGAACCCGGGACAGGGGATGAAAAACTGTTTTTT.

The chain carries TRBV11-2 and TRBJ2-5; D is possibly TRBD2 (5 bases). The CDR3 is made up of 15 amino acids. V was clipped by 4 bases and J by 5 bases, with 17 bases between them. Germline V gene sequence: CDR1 SGHAT, CDR2 FQNNGV. CDR3 DNA: TGTGCCAGCAGCTCAACCGGACTCGGTGGGGAGACCCAGTACTTC. It translates to CASSSTGLGGETQYF.

The CDR3: CASSMEGFQPQHF. CDR3 nucleotides: TGTGCCAGTAGTATGGAGGGTTTCCAGCCCCAGCATTTT. V is TRBV19 and J is TRBJ1-5; D not resolved. Per germline, CDR1 LNHDA and CDR2 SQIVND (reference sequence). This CDR3 has 13 residues. The V end lost 3 bases, the J end lost 7 bases, and 10 bases lay between the germline ends. Using reference TRBV19 and TRBJ1-5 for the parts outside the CDR3, the full variable domain is DGGITQSPKYLFRKEGQNVTLSCEQNLNHDAMYWYRQDPGQGLRLIYYSQIVNDFQKGDIAEGYSVSREKKESFPLTVTSAQKNPTAFYLCASSMEGFQPQHFGDGTRLSIL.